This record covers a single T cell receptor beta chain. Its antigen is not known. This specimen comes from a study of CD8 T cells in ankylosing spondylitis. Study-level findings and limits: Researchers report that disease-linked clones proved CD8+ and relatively rare in peripheral blood. Past research had described some motif variants in reactive arthritis synovial fluid and blood. It was reported that disease-linked clones were significantly enriched in matched ankylosing spondylitis synovial fluid. One TCR beta motif, made up of several highly homologous variants, appeared characteristic of ankylosing spondylitis blood.

The CDR3 totals 16 residues. The germline gives CDR1 SGHTA, CDR2 FQGTGA. V lost 2 bases, J lost 0 bases, and 11 bases lay in between. Researchers built TCR beta libraries using quantitative 5'-RACE with molecular barcodes. TCRdb re-analysed the 5' RACE reads in MiXCR, keeping a single row per CDR3 protein. The data contain roughly 220,000 distinct CDR3 sequences, around 20% of them singletons. This sequence originates from a male donor with ankylosing spondylitis. V is TRBV7-3 and J is TRBJ2-1, with D perhaps being TRBD1 or TRBD2 (5 bases each). The sequenced material came from blood, either unsorted or a sorted T cell fraction (not recorded which). For the CDR3, the DNA is TGTGCCAGCAGCTTACCCGGGGCGAGCTCCTACAATGAGCAGTTCTTC. Its translation: CASSLPGASSYNEQFF.